Listed below are T cell receptor beta chains from one sample, sequenced in a study of blood T cells in healthy people across ages. MiXCR was run by TCRdb on the 5' RACE reads, yielding one entry per CDR3 protein. The sample lists about 680,000 distinct CDR3 sequences; 49% were seen once. The sample was blood. Source of these receptors: a woman aged 60-75 years in good health. Each CDR3 is given with its conserved first and last residue. Each record gives: CDR3 protein, V gene, D gene, J gene. D genes are given only for firm matches.

cdr3_aa: CSARVAGLETDTQYF; v_call: TRBV20-1; d_call: TRBD2; j_call: TRBJ2-3
cdr3_aa: CSAPPGPPKANYGYTF; v_call: TRBV20-1; d_call: NA; j_call: TRBJ1-2
cdr3_aa: CSAILVQGLYGYTF; v_call: TRBV20-1; d_call: NA; j_call: TRBJ1-2
cdr3_aa: CASSEWEGTEAFF; v_call: TRBV6-1; d_call: NA; j_call: TRBJ1-1
cdr3_aa: CASSLELGEQYF; v_call: TRBV13; d_call: NA; j_call: TRBJ2-7
cdr3_aa: CASSELGQLRPQHF; v_call: TRBV28; d_call: TRBD1; j_call: TRBJ1-5
cdr3_aa: CASLGASGSYNEQFF; v_call: TRBV28; d_call: NA; j_call: TRBJ2-1
cdr3_aa: CSASYRGDKNIQYF; v_call: TRBV20-1; d_call: NA; j_call: TRBJ2-4
cdr3_aa: CSARQASGSGSYEQYF; v_call: TRBV20-1; d_call: TRBD2; j_call: TRBJ2-7
cdr3_aa: CASSTKSSVGKGAYNEQFF; v_call: TRBV9; d_call: NA; j_call: TRBJ2-1
cdr3_aa: CASSQGLAGGETQYF; v_call: TRBV13; d_call: TRBD2; j_call: TRBJ2-5
cdr3_aa: CATAGVPYNEQFF; v_call: TRBV24-1; d_call: NA; j_call: TRBJ2-1
cdr3_aa: CAWSGRRRETQYF; v_call: TRBV30; d_call: NA; j_call: TRBJ2-5
cdr3_aa: CASSRTGPFEKLFF; v_call: TRBV27; d_call: TRBD1; j_call: TRBJ1-4
cdr3_aa: CSSGGGASSYEQYF; v_call: TRBV20-1; d_call: NA; j_call: TRBJ2-7
cdr3_aa: CASRLGGAPDTQETQYF; v_call: TRBV5-4; d_call: NA; j_call: TRBJ2-5
cdr3_aa: CASSADRSSNEQFF; v_call: TRBV6-4; d_call: TRBD1; j_call: TRBJ2-1
cdr3_aa: CASSSSDLRGETQYF; v_call: TRBV6-6; d_call: NA; j_call: NA
cdr3_aa: CSPRTGLAGFGANVLTF; v_call: TRBV20-1; d_call: TRBD2; j_call: TRBJ2-6
cdr3_aa: CAGSLSGGTPGTQYF; v_call: TRBV7-6; d_call: NA; j_call: TRBJ2-3
cdr3_aa: CASTGGNQPQHF; v_call: TRBV28; d_call: TRBD1; j_call: TRBJ1-5
cdr3_aa: CASSPGTGRGEAFF; v_call: TRBV7-2; d_call: TRBD1; j_call: TRBJ1-1
cdr3_aa: CASSDTGVKSSGANVLTF; v_call: TRBV6-1; d_call: TRBD1; j_call: TRBJ2-6
cdr3_aa: CSVGSHEKNTEAFF; v_call: TRBV29-1; d_call: NA; j_call: TRBJ1-1
cdr3_aa: CSGVDVTGDNEQFF; v_call: TRBV20-1; d_call: TRBD1; j_call: TRBJ2-1
cdr3_aa: CASSQDFGLAGLYEQYF; v_call: TRBV4-3; d_call: TRBD2; j_call: TRBJ2-7
cdr3_aa: CSARGQGALWEQFF; v_call: TRBV20-1; d_call: TRBD1; j_call: TRBJ2-1
cdr3_aa: CAISESLAGGFYEQFF; v_call: TRBV10-3; d_call: TRBD2; j_call: TRBJ2-1
cdr3_aa: CASSPTILAGGLWANEQFF; v_call: TRBV7-3; d_call: TRBD2; j_call: TRBJ2-1
cdr3_aa: CASSQGSGLRETQYF; v_call: TRBV3-1; d_call: NA; j_call: TRBJ2-5
cdr3_aa: CASSCRGAGDTQYF; v_call: TRBV12-3/TRBV12-4; d_call: NA; j_call: TRBJ2-3
cdr3_aa: CAGRPNGDSYGYTF; v_call: TRBV27; d_call: NA; j_call: TRBJ1-2
cdr3_aa: CSAIRTSGSDPYEQYF; v_call: TRBV20-1; d_call: TRBD2; j_call: TRBJ2-7
cdr3_aa: CSALTGEETQYF; v_call: TRBV29-1; d_call: TRBD1; j_call: TRBJ2-5
cdr3_aa: CSAREFGRGDEQFF; v_call: TRBV20-1; d_call: NA; j_call: TRBJ2-1
cdr3_aa: CSVEIFGTGDTQYF; v_call: TRBV29-1; d_call: TRBD1; j_call: TRBJ2-3
cdr3_aa: CSARDAAGAAYEQYF; v_call: TRBV20-1; d_call: TRBD2; j_call: TRBJ2-7
cdr3_aa: CSASPPLAGGETQYF; v_call: TRBV20-1; d_call: TRBD2; j_call: NA
cdr3_aa: CSPLRGPSSYNEQFF; v_call: TRBV20-1; d_call: NA; j_call: TRBJ2-1
cdr3_aa: CASSFRTLGRTDTQYF; v_call: TRBV5-1; d_call: NA; j_call: TRBJ2-3
cdr3_aa: CASSRGQGAGMGELFF; v_call: TRBV12-3/TRBV12-4; d_call: NA; j_call: TRBJ2-2
cdr3_aa: CASGQGVAKNIQYF; v_call: TRBV30; d_call: TRBD1; j_call: TRBJ2-4
cdr3_aa: CSAAGLVGGTDTQYF; v_call: TRBV20-1; d_call: NA; j_call: TRBJ2-3
cdr3_aa: CATRRQGIEKLFF; v_call: TRBV15; d_call: TRBD1; j_call: TRBJ1-4
cdr3_aa: CSVQVRTSSLSEQYF; v_call: TRBV29-1; d_call: TRBD2; j_call: NA
cdr3_aa: CASLRVSGKSYEQYF; v_call: TRBV7-8; d_call: TRBD2; j_call: TRBJ2-7
cdr3_aa: CASSLWRGESSRGQFF; v_call: TRBV27; d_call: NA; j_call: TRBJ2-1
cdr3_aa: CSAAGQFRSYNSPLHF; v_call: TRBV20-1; d_call: NA; j_call: TRBJ1-6
cdr3_aa: CSVEDRGPGYTF; v_call: TRBV29-1; d_call: TRBD1; j_call: TRBJ1-2
cdr3_aa: CSASGLAGGWDTQYF; v_call: TRBV20-1; d_call: TRBD2; j_call: TRBJ2-3
cdr3_aa: CASSYSPPTGIYNEQFF; v_call: TRBV6-2/TRBV6-3; d_call: NA; j_call: TRBJ2-1
cdr3_aa: CASSLGLRDEQYF; v_call: TRBV7-6; d_call: NA; j_call: TRBJ2-7
cdr3_aa: CSAREVGKDTGELFF; v_call: TRBV20-1; d_call: NA; j_call: TRBJ2-2
cdr3_aa: CSASGGGGGSNYGYTF; v_call: TRBV20-1; d_call: NA; j_call: TRBJ1-2
cdr3_aa: CASSWPGQGYEAFF; v_call: TRBV7-9; d_call: TRBD1; j_call: TRBJ1-1
cdr3_aa: CSARSGQSLSGANVLTF; v_call: TRBV20-1; d_call: TRBD1; j_call: TRBJ2-6
cdr3_aa: CASSRTSGNSYNEQFF; v_call: TRBV6-6; d_call: TRBD2; j_call: TRBJ2-1
cdr3_aa: CASSPLGQTYGYTF; v_call: TRBV18; d_call: NA; j_call: TRBJ1-2
cdr3_aa: CASSSPEVSSTDTQYF; v_call: TRBV14; d_call: NA; j_call: TRBJ2-3